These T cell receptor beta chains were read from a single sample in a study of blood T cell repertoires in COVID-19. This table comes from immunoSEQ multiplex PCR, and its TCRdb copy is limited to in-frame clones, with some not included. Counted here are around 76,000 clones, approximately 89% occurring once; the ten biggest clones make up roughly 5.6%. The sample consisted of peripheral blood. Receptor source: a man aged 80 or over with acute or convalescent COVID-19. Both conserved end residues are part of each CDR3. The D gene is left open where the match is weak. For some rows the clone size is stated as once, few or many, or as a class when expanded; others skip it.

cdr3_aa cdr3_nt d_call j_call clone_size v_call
CRGGETQYF TGCAGGGGGGGGGAGACCCAGTACTTC TRBD2 TRBJ2-5 - TRBV20-1
CASSYSTTNTGELFF TGTGCCAGCAGTTACTCGACAACGAACACCGGGGAGCTGTTTTTT - TRBJ2-2 few TRBV6-5
CASSLVGGLDTQYF TGTGCCAGCAGCTTAGTAGGAGGCCTAGATACGCAGTATTTT - TRBJ2-3 - TRBV11-2
CASKPPNQPQHF TGTGCCAGCAAGCCACCTAATCAGCCCCAGCATTTT - TRBJ1-5 few TRBV28
CASSLTWGGSDTQYF TGTGCCAGCAGCCTAACTTGGGGGGGCTCAGATACGCAGTATTTT - TRBJ2-3 - TRBV3-1/TRBV3-2
CASSFGQGHGYTF TGTGCCAGCAGCTTCGGACAGGGACATGGCTACACCTTC TRBD1 TRBJ1-2 few TRBV7-9
CASSRGDRAPRNAYGYTF TGTGCCAGCAGCCGAGGAGACAGGGCCCCGAGGAATGCCTATGGCTACACCTTC TRBD1 TRBJ1-2 once TRBV3-1/TRBV3-2
CASSFSGTGQQPQHF TGTGCCAGCAGTTTCTCCGGGACAGGCCAACAGCCCCAGCATTTT TRBD1 TRBJ1-5 - TRBV27
CASSLGSSGGAFSTDTQYF TGTGCCAGCAGCTTAGGTAGTAGCGGGGGGGCCTTTAGCACAGATACGCAGTATTTT TRBD2 TRBJ2-3 - TRBV7-2
CASSLGGGPQNEKLFF TGTGCCAGCAGCTTAGGCGGGGGACCGCAGAATGAAAAACTGTTTTTT - TRBJ1-4 once TRBV7-2
CASSLDTIRTYNEQFF TGTGCCAGCAGCTTAGATACTATTCGGACCTACAATGAGCAGTTCTTC - TRBJ2-1 once TRBV11-2
CASSIGLPEEYVKLFF TGTGCCAGTAGTATTGGTCTCCCTGAGGAATATGTAAAACTGTTTTTT - TRBJ1-4 - TRBV19
CASSLRLAGGETQYF TGTGCCAGCAGCCTAAGACTAGCGGGAGGAGAGACCCAGTACTTC TRBD2 TRBJ2-5 - TRBV7-6
CASQGTGNTIYF TGTGCCAGCCAGGGTACTGGAAACACCATATATTTT - TRBJ1-3 - TRBV25-1
CASSLSRGDEQYF TGTGCCAGCAGCTTAAGTCGGGGTGACGAGCAGTACTTC - TRBJ2-7 - TRBV7-3
CASSESGGRGVGVETQYF TGCGCCAGCAGTGAGTCGGGCGGGAGAGGAGTCGGCGTGGAGACCCAGTACTTC TRBD2 TRBJ2-5 - TRBV10-2
CASSFHSTGELFF TGTGCCAGCAGCTTTCACAGCACCGGGGAGCTGTTTTTT - TRBJ2-2 - TRBV7-2
CASSFPLAGQETQYF TGTGCCAGCAGCTTTCCCCTAGCGGGGCAAGAGACCCAGTACTTC TRBD2 TRBJ2-5 - TRBV7-2
CASSPGRGYSYEQYF TGTGCCAGCAGTCCCGGCAGGGGTTACTCCTACGAGCAGTACTTC - TRBJ2-7 - TRBV6-5
CASSSTSGRALGTGELFF TGTGCCAGCAGTTCGACTAGCGGGAGGGCCTTGGGCACCGGGGAGCTGTTTTTT TRBD2 TRBJ2-2 - TRBV6-2/TRBV6-3
CASSLQGGGNQPQHF TGTGCCAGCAGTTTACAAGGGGGAGGCAATCAGCCCCAGCATTTT - TRBJ1-5 - TRBV28
CASSAQGSDSPLHF TGTGCCAGCAGCGCTCAGGGGTCAGATTCACCCCTCCACTTT - TRBJ1-6 - TRBV9
CASSVVAGAQETQYF TGTGCCAGCAGTGTGGTAGCGGGAGCGCAAGAGACCCAGTACTTC TRBD2 TRBJ2-5 once TRBV6-4
CASSRGTNIQYF TGTGCCAGCAGCCGCGGAACAAACATTCAGTACTTC - TRBJ2-4 - TRBV11-3
CASSYSGGRYTF TGTGCCAGCAGCTACTCGGGGGGACGCTACACCTTC - TRBJ1-2 - TRBV5-6
CASNYRGRRYEQYF TGTGCCAGCAACTACAGGGGGCGAAGGTACGAGCAGTACTTC TRBD1 TRBJ2-7 - TRBV6-5
CASGPRDTDTQYF TGTGCTAGTGGTCCGCGGGACACAGATACGCAGTATTTT - TRBJ2-3 few TRBV12-5
CASSLAKRGASFYNEQFF TGTGCCAGCAGTTTAGCCAAGCGGGGGGCCTCCTTCTACAATGAGCAGTTCTTC TRBD2 TRBJ2-1 - TRBV28
CASSQRSALRGGGSTYEQYF TGTGCCAGCAGCCAACGGTCGGCTCTGCGGGGGGGCGGATCGACCTACGAGCAGTACTTC TRBD2 TRBJ2-7 - TRBV3-1/TRBV3-2
CSVLGGAGMEEFQYF TGCAGCGTTTTGGGCGGGGCGGGCATGGAAGAATTTCAGTACTTC - TRBJ2-4 once TRBV29-1
CASSETGTSGTDTQYF TGTGCCAGCAGCGAAACCGGGACTAGCGGCACAGATACGCAGTATTTT TRBD2 TRBJ2-3 - TRBV7-2
CASSYGEAGGTDTQYF TGTGCCAGCAGTTACGGGGAAGCGGGAGGAACAGATACGCAGTATTTT TRBD2 TRBJ2-3 - TRBV6-2/TRBV6-3
CASAEQGFTEAFF TGTGCCAGCGCCGAACAGGGGTTCACTGAAGCTTTCTTT TRBD1 TRBJ1-1 - TRBV7-2
CASSLNSNNEKLFF TGTGCCAGCAGCTTAAACAGTAATAATGAAAAACTGTTTTTT - TRBJ1-4 - TRBV11-2
CASSQARGLENTEAFF TGCGCCAGCAGCCAAGCTAGGGGTTTGGAGAACACTGAAGCTTTCTTT - TRBJ1-1 - TRBV4-1
CASSRYYEQYF TGTGCCAGCAGTCGCTACTACGAGCAGTACTTC - TRBJ2-7 - TRBV28
CASSLTSTGNKQFF TGTGCCAGCAGTTTAACCTCGACAGGGAATAAGCAGTTCTTC TRBD1 TRBJ2-1 few TRBV28
CASNSEGTGGMETQYF TGTGCCAGCAATTCGGAGGGGACAGGGGGCATGGAGACCCAGTACTTC TRBD1 TRBJ2-5 - TRBV28
CASSLTSRVANTEAFF TGTGCCAGCAGCTTAACTTCCCGGGTGGCGAACACTGAAGCTTTCTTT - TRBJ1-1 - TRBV7-3
CASSQAWDSQETQYF TGTGCCAGCAGCCAAGCCTGGGACAGTCAAGAGACCCAGTACTTC TRBD1 TRBJ2-5 - TRBV3-1/TRBV3-2